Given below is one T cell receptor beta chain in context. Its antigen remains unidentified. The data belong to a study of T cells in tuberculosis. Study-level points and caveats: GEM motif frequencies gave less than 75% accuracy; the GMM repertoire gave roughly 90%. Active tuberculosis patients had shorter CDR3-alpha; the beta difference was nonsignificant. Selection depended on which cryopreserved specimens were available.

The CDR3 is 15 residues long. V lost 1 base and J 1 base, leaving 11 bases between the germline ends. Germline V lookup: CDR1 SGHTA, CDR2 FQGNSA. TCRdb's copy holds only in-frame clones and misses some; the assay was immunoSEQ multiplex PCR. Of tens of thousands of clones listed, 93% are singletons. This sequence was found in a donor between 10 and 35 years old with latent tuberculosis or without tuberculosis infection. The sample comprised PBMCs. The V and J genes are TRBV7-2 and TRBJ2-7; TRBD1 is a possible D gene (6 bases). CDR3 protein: CASSLGTVNSYEQYF. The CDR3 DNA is TGTGCCAGCAGCTTAGGGACAGTGAATTCCTACGAGCAGTACTTC.